The 11 T cell receptor beta chains in this list originate from one sample, sequenced in a study of blood T cells in healthy people across ages. A sample-barcoded 5' primer and a J-beta primer mix were used in a second PCR of roughly 6 to 11 cycles. TCRdb called the 5' RACE reads again in MiXCR, with one record for every CDR3 protein. Counted here are about 1.8 million distinct CDR3 sequences, roughly 52% occurring once; the ten biggest clones make up approximately 2%. Material: blood. The receptors come from a middle-aged woman in good health.

The V gene is TRBV7-6, the J gene TRBJ2-7; TRBD2 might be the D (6 bases). Trimming stripped 3 bases from V and 2 bases from J, with 23 bases between. Germline V gene lookup returns CDR1 SGHVS and CDR2 FNYEAQ. CDR3 length: 18 amino acids. The CDR3 nucleotides read TGTGCCAGCAGCTTCGCACCTTCAGGGAGGATTGGTCCCTACGAGCAGTACTTC. This gives the protein CASSFAPSGRIGPYEQYF.

This clonotype was observed a handful of times. The rearrangement uses TRBV21-1 and TRBJ1-2; TRBD1, as called in the table, went unchecked against the DNA. TRBV21-1 is marked as a pseudogene. This CDR3 region has 15 residues. The CDR3 loop reads CASPRRRGPPCGYTF. The CDR3 coding sequence is TGTGCCAGCCCCCGACGAAGGGGTCCCCCCTGTGGCTACACCTTC.

The chain is built from TRBV6-1 and TRBJ2-3; 8 bases map to TRBD1. Germline-derived CDR1 and CDR2 are MNHNS and SASEGT. The CDR3 spans 13 residues. After removal of 10 bases from V and 1 base from J, the junction contained 4 bases not matched to a gene. This chain's CDR3 is CAKPGQGTDTQYF. CDR3 nucleotide sequence: TGTGCCAAGCCGGGACAGGGCACAGATACGCAGTATTTT.

This chain links TRBV27 with TRBJ2-4; perhaps TRBD1 as D (5 bases). Germline V lookup: CDR1 MNHEY, CDR2 SMNVEV (reference sequence). V lost 7 bases to trimming and J lost 6 bases, with 13 bases between them. The CDR3 consists of 13 residues. CDR3 amino acids: CASNLGQLNIQYF. CDR3 DNA sequence: TGTGCCAGCAATTTGGGGCAGCTAAACATTCAGTACTTC.

The chain combines TRBV12-3 or TRBV12-4 with TRBJ2-3, with D possibly TRBD1 on 5 matching bases. With 5 bases removed from V and 4 bases from J, the gap between germline ends came to 19 bases. The CDR3 runs 16 residues. In DNA form, the CDR3 reads TGTGCCAGCAGTGCAAAACAGGATTGGGGCGCAGATACGCAGTATTTT. Amino acid sequence: CASSAKQDWGADTQYF.

The rearrangement links TRBV6-2 or TRBV6-3 to TRBJ2-3; TRBD2 is a possible D gene (6 bases). V shed 3 bases and J shed 8 bases, with 18 bases lying between them. The CDR3 contains 15 residues. Germline-derived CDR1 and CDR2 are MNHEY and SVGEGT. The CDR3 DNA is TGTGCCAGCAGTTATTCAGGAGGGACCCTGAGTACGCAGTATTTT. Translation: CASSYSGGTLSTQYF.

V and J are TRBV4-3 and TRBJ1-1; D is ambiguous. Germline V gives CDR1 LGHNA, CDR2 YSLEER. The CDR3 is 14 residues long. The V and J ends lost 6 bases and 2 bases respectively, with 13 bases between them. The CDR3 protein is CASRSGATNTEAFF. The CDR3 DNA reads TGCGCCAGCAGATCGGGAGCGACAAACACTGAAGCTTTCTTT.

The gene calls are TRBV24-1 and TRBJ2-7, with 9 bases aligning to TRBD1. Trimming cost V 5 bases and J 0 bases; bases outside gene matches: 4. Germline CDR1 KGHDR, CDR2 SFDVKD. This CDR3 comprises 15 residues. Written as DNA, the CDR3 is TGTGCCACCAGTGCAATGACAGGGGGCTCCTACGAGCAGTACTTC. Translation: CATSAMTGGSYEQYF.

This clonotype was detected a few times. The J gene is TRBJ2-2, the V gene TRBV5-1; no firm D call. Germline V lookup: CDR1 SGHRS, CDR2 YFSETQ. V was pared by 0 bases and J by 4 bases, with 10 bases between. CDR3 length equals 15 residues. CDR3 DNA: TGCGCCAGCAGCTTGGCCCTAGGGTCCACCGGGGAGCTGTTTTTT. Amino acids: CASSLALGSTGELFF.

The rearrangement joins TRBV20-1 to TRBJ1-5; no firm D call. The germline V gene encodes CDR1 DFQATT and CDR2 SNEGSKA (reference sequence). The CDR3 length is 12 residues. The V end was cut by 4 bases, the J end by 1 base, with 5 bases between. The chain's CDR3 is CSAIPSNQPQHF. CDR3 bases: TGCAGTGCTATCCCGAGCAATCAGCCCCAGCATTTT.

This clonotype occurred a few times. The chain has TRBV29-1 and TRBJ2-1; TRBD1 agrees at 9 bases. Germline CDR1 and CDR2: SQVTM and ANQGSEA. The CDR3 length is 16 residues. The chain's CDR3 is CPSVGQGNTPYNEQFF. As DNA, the CDR3 is TGCCCTAGCGTTGGACAGGGGAACACTCCCTACAATGAGCAGTTCTTC.